The 23 T cell receptor beta chains in this list originate from one sample, sequenced in a study of tumor and adjacent non-tumor tissue in lung cancer. RNA was extracted from bulk tissue without any cell sorting. A modified ARM-PCR protocol with three rounds of nested PCR amplified TCRbeta. TCRdb analysed the multiplex PCR reads with MiXCR anew, one entry per CDR3 protein. In the table there are around 71,000 distinct CDR3 sequences, roughly two thirds of which are singletons. Source material: lung tumor tissue. The receptors were sampled from a woman in her thirties or forties with non-small cell lung cancer.

Points on this clonotype: At one end the junction does not follow the germline gene, possibly because of a read error. The rearrangement uses TRBV28 and TRBJ1-4, with D perhaps matching TRBD1 (6 bases). This CDR3 comprises 14 residues. Germline lookup yields CDR1 MDHEN and CDR2 SYDVKM. CDR3 sequence (DNA): TGTGCCAGCAGTTTAAGGCAGGGGAGTGAAAAACTGTTATTT. Its translation is CASSLRQGSEKLLF.

As concerns this clonotype: The junction and the germline gene differ at one end; a read error may be behind it. The V gene is TRBV4-1, the J gene TRBJ1-2; D is undetermined. Looked up from germline, CDR1 is MGHRA and CDR2 is YSYEKL. The CDR3 is 12 amino acids. The CDR3 bases are TGCACCAGCAGCCAACGAGGCCATGGCTACACCTTC. It is translated as CTSSQRGHGYTF.

Remarks on this clonotype: Here the CDR3 omits its conserved ending phenylalanine or tryptophan, so a read error is the likely source. The chain joins TRBV29-1 to TRBJ2-7, with a possible D match to TRBD1 (6 bases). Trimming shortened V by 4 bases and J by 3 bases, and 16 bases separated the two germline ends. In germline, CDR1 is SQVTM, CDR2 ANQGSEA. The CDR3 totals 14 residues. Here the CDR3 reads CSVGPLDRYYEQYS. The CDR3 region has the DNA TGCAGCGTTGGCCCTCTGGACAGATACTACGAGCAGTACTCC.

This clonotype was seen repeatedly, ten times or more. The V gene is TRBV6-5, the J gene TRBJ2-2, with TRBD2 matching over 10 bases. V lost 0 bases and J lost 8; bases outside the gene matches: 0. The CDR3 sequence is 14 residues long. Germline CDR1 reads MNHEY; CDR2 reads SVGAGI. The CDR3 loop is CASSYSSGRGELFF. In DNA, the CDR3 is TGTGCCAGCAGTTACTCTAGCGGGAGGGGGGAGCTGTTTTTT.

V and J are TRBV6-5 and TRBJ1-1, with TRBD1 identical over 8 bases. CDR1 is MNHEY, CDR2 SVGAGI, per germline. V shed 4 bases and J 6 bases; nucleotides not matched to a gene: 16. This CDR3 spans 17 amino acids. CDR3 sequence: CASSSHNPTGGGAEAFF. CDR3 in DNA: TGTGCCAGCAGTTCGCATAACCCCACAGGGGGTGGCGCTGAAGCTTTCTTT.

About this clonotype itself: A much more abundant neighbour one base away suggests this may be a read error. The chain links TRBV6-5 to TRBJ2-1; D perhaps matches TRBD2 (6 bases). V lost 5 bases, J lost 0 bases, and 14 bases lay in between. Germline V gene lookup returns CDR1 MNHEY and CDR2 SVGAGI. This CDR3 has 16 residues. CDR3 protein: CASSPGLTSSYNEQFF. CDR3 coding DNA: TGTGCCAGCAGTCCGGGACTCACGAGCTCCTACAATGAGCAGTTCTTC.

On this clonotype: A much larger clone lies a single base off, so this may be a read error. The gene calls are TRBV11-2 and TRBJ2-1, with 11 bases fitting TRBD2. CDR3 length: 14 residues. Looked up from germline, CDR1 is SGHAT and CDR2 is FQNNGV. V lost 5 bases to trimming and J lost 8 bases; unmatched junction nucleotides: 5. CDR3 DNA sequence: TGTGCCAGCAGCGTAGCGGGGGGGTACGATGAGCAGTTCTTC. This encodes CASSVAGGYDEQFF.

With regard to this clonotype: The germline gene is not matched at one end of the junction; a read error may be the cause. DNA for the CDR3: TGTGCCAGCAGCTTCGATGGCGGACCCAAACACATTCAGTACTTC. Translation: CASSFDGGPKHIQYF. The rearrangement uses TRBV4-2 and TRBJ2-4; D gene unclear. This CDR3 is 15 amino acids long. CDR1 and CDR2 (germline): LGHNA, YNFKEQ.

For this clonotype: The junction departs from the called germline gene at one end, perhaps through a read error. This sequence joins TRBV6-5 and TRBJ2-5; 9 nucleotides align to TRBD1. The CDR3 sequence is 14 residues long. Germline values: CDR1 MNHEY, CDR2 SVGAGI. In DNA form, the CDR3 reads TGTGTCAGCAGTCAGAACAGGGGGCGAGAGACCCAGTACTTC. This gives the protein CVSSQNRGRETQYF.

The sample holds a few counts of this clonotype. The CDR3 bases are TGCAGCGGCGAGCGGGAGGTGACCCAGTACTTC. This sequence encodes CSGEREVTQYF. The chain joins TRBV29-1 to TRBJ2-5; 9 bases agree with TRBD2. Unmatched junction bases numbered 4, after V lost 7 bases and J lost 7 bases. Germline CDR1 is SQVTM and CDR2 is ANQGSEA. The length of the CDR3 is 11 residues.

This clonotype appeared many times. The chain employs TRBV5-1 and TRBJ2-3; perhaps TRBD2 as D (6 bases). In germline, CDR1 is SGHRS, CDR2 YFSETQ. V was clipped by 4 bases and J by 4 bases, with 19 bases between them. The CDR3 consists of 16 residues. For the CDR3, the DNA is TGCGCCAGCAGCCCCACCCTAGCGTTTGTCGCAGATACGCAGTATTTT. As protein: CASSPTLAFVADTQYF. Drawing the rest from reference TRBV5-1 and TRBJ2-3, the complete variable domain is KAGVTQTPRYLIKTRGQQVTLSCSPISGHRSVSWYQQTPGQGLQFLFEYFSETQRNKGNFPGRFSGRQFSNSRSEMNVSTLELGDSALYLCASSPTLAFVADTQYFGPGTRLTVL.

As for this clonotype: A junction boundary mismatches the germline segment, possibly from a read error. The chain uses TRBV5-1 and TRBJ2-1; 12 bases line up with TRBD1. The length of the CDR3 is 16 residues. CDR1 is SGHRS and CDR2 is YFSETQ in the germline V gene. CDR3 loop: CASSLVAGTGGDEQFF. In DNA, the CDR3 is TGCGCCAGTAGCTTGGTAGCCGGGACAGGGGGCGATGAGCAGTTCTTC.

The rearrangement links TRBV2 to TRBJ2-7, with 11 bases that match TRBD2. CDR3 length equals 15 residues. CDR1 and CDR2 (germline): SNHLY, FYNNEI. V shed 5 bases, J shed 3 bases, and the junction held 6 bases outside the gene matches. CDR3 sequence reads: CASSIGTSGFYEQYF. CDR3 nucleotide sequence: TGTGCCAGCAGTATCGGGACTAGCGGCTTCTACGAGCAGTACTTC.

Turning to this clonotype: The junction does not match germline at one end; this may be a read error. This chain uses TRBV6-1 with TRBJ2-6; no firm D call. Germline V gives CDR1 MNHNS, CDR2 SASEGT. This CDR3 has 12 amino acids. The CDR3 DNA reads TGTGCCAACAGTATTGGGGCCAACGTCCTGACTTTC. Protein: CANSIGANVLTF.

Ten or more counts support this clonotype. The V and J genes are TRBV10-3 and TRBJ1-1, with a possible D match to TRBD1 (5 bases). Trimming took off 11 bases at V and 5 bases at J, with 18 bases between the two ends. CDR3 length: 13 residues. Germline loops: CDR1 ENHRY, CDR2 SYGVKD. The CDR3: CASPWSEGTEAFF. The CDR3 coding sequence is TGTGCCTCCCCCTGGTCCGAGGGGACTGAAGCTTTCTTT.

Of note for this clonotype: This likely comes from a read error, as the CDR3 has no conserved phenylalanine or tryptophan at its end. The gene calls are TRBV29-1 and TRBJ2-7; D is possibly TRBD1 (6 bases). CDR1 is SQVTM, CDR2 ANQGSEA, per germline. The CDR3 runs 14 residues. The DNA of the CDR3 is TGTAGCGTTGGGTCCCCAGGGGCCTCCTACGAGCAGTACTAC. It codes for CSVGSPGASYEQYY.

A word on this clonotype: A read error is likely, as this CDR3 ends without the conserved phenylalanine or tryptophan. The chain is built from TRBV11-3 and TRBJ2-3; D is unresolved. CDR3 length: 13 amino acids. The germline V gene has CDR1 SGHNT and CDR2 YENEEA. Trimming took 6 bases from V and 4 from J, leaving 11 bases between them. The DNA for the CDR3 is TGTGCCAGCAGTTTAATCCTCTCAGATACGCAGTATTCT. Residues: CASSLILSDTQYS.

This chain uses TRBV4-1 with TRBJ2-1; 10 bases map to TRBD1. This CDR3 has 17 amino acids. Germline V lookup: CDR1 MGHRA, CDR2 YSYEKL. The junction had 17 bases not matched to a gene; V was cut back by 0 bases and J by 15 bases. CDR3 residues: CASSQDRGGTGVDGLFF. The CDR3 DNA is TGCGCCAGCAGCCAAGATCGAGGTGGGACAGGGGTCGATGGGCTGTTCTTC.

Details on this clonotype: One end of the junction fails to match germline, which may point to a read error. This rearrangement joins TRBV11-2 to TRBJ1-1; D may be TRBD1 (6 bases). This CDR3 is built from 15 residues. From germline, CDR1 is SGHAT and CDR2 FQNNGV. The CDR3 DNA sequence: TGTGCCAGCTGCTTAGAAGGGGGGGCAAGCACTGAAGCTTTCTTT. Its protein is CASCLEGGASTEAFF.

This chain uses TRBV7-2 with TRBJ2-7; D uncertain. This CDR3 is 13 amino acids long. Germline V CDR1 and CDR2: SGHTA, FQGNSA. Trimming cost V 5 bases and J 4 bases, with 12 bases left between them. The CDR3, as DNA: TGTGCCAGCAGCCCGGGTGCATCTTACGAGCAGTACTTC. The encoded protein is CASSPGASYEQYF.

Worth noting for this clonotype: As the CDR3 is not closed by the conserved phenylalanine or tryptophan, this likely results from a read error. The V call is TRBV6-6, the J call TRBJ1-1; TRBD1 is a possible D gene (5 bases). The germline V gene has CDR1 MNHNY and CDR2 SVGAGI (reference sequence). The CDR3 runs to 15 residues. The CDR3 sequence: CGSNGHGGMNTEAFS. CDR3 in DNA: TGTGGCAGCAACGGACATGGTGGAATGAACACTGAAGCTTTCTCT.

About this clonotype itself: The junction does not match germline at one end; this may be a read error. The genes are TRBV11-2 and TRBJ2-3; no definite D call. The CDR3 spans 11 residues. The germline V gene encodes CDR1 SGHAT and CDR2 FQNNGV. Written as DNA, the CDR3 is TGTACCAGCAGCTTGACATATACGCAGTATTTT. Residues: CTSSLTYTQYF.

There are many counts of this clonotype. V is TRBV5-4 and J is TRBJ2-1; D perhaps matches TRBD2 (6 bases). V was pared by 4 bases and J by 6 bases, with 8 bases between. Germline V gives CDR1 SGHNT, CDR2 YYREEE (reference sequence). This CDR3 has 12 amino acids. The CDR3 DNA reads TGTGCCAGCAGCACGACTAGCAATGAGCAGTTCTTC. Its translation is CASSTTSNEQFF.